This paragraph reports one T cell receptor beta chain. This entry belongs to a study of blood T cells in healthy people across ages. With each sample, at least 5 micrograms of total RNA were extracted. Through a sample-barcoded 5' primer and a J-beta primer mix, a second PCR was run for about 6 to 11 cycles. At least 2.5 million CDR3-containing paired-end reads were obtained per sample. TCRdb re-derived calls from the 5' RACE reads in MiXCR, one entry per CDR3 protein. The data contain 700,000 to 950,000 distinct CDR3 sequences, 58% of them singletons. The CDR3 is 14 residues long. V and J are TRBV12-3 or TRBV12-4 and TRBJ2-7; 8 bases agree with TRBD1. Gene TRBJ2-5 matches the end of the DNA better, so the J call may be wrong. The material sequenced was blood. This TCR came from a man aged 25-45 years in good health. The CDR3 reads CASNYRGTRETQYF. CDR3 bases: TGTGCCAGCAACTACAGGGGGACCCGAGAGACCCAGTACTTC.